What follows are 32 T cell receptor beta chains derived from one specimen sequenced in a study of cytomegalovirus exposure and HLA in healthy donors. Both 60 Vbeta primers and 13 Jbeta primers went into the PCR. Clones were read by immunoSEQ multiplex PCR, and TCRdb kept only the in-frame ones, dropping some. The table records some 110,000 clones, 70% of them present only once. Sequencing was done on a sample of PBMCs. The origin of the receptors is a man younger than 40 in good health and CMV-seropositive.

The genes are TRBV28 and TRBJ2-1, with 8 bases fitting TRBD2. Per germline, CDR1 MDHEN and CDR2 SYDVKM. The V and J ends lost 3 bases and 8 bases, in that order; junction bases with no gene match: 18. The CDR3 is 18 residues long. This chain's CDR3 is CASSFPTIQRESSDEQFF. CDR3 bases: TGTGCCAGCAGTTTCCCCACCATTCAGCGGGAGTCCTCCGATGAGCAGTTCTTC.

This clone was observed once. The chain employs TRBV18 and TRBJ2-1; TRBD1 agrees at 7 bases. The CDR3 is 14 amino acids. Germline CDR1 reads KGHSH; CDR2 reads LQKENI. V trimming: 4 bases; J trimming: 8 bases; junction bases outside the gene matches: 8. CDR3 coding DNA: TGTGCCAGCTCACTCACACAGGGGATCGATGAGCAGTTCTTC. Translation gives CASSLTQGIDEQFF.

This clone has just one count. V usage is TRBV6-1 and J usage is TRBJ2-3, with D tentatively TRBD2 (7 bases). CDR1 is MNHNS and CDR2 is SASEGT in the germline V gene. The CDR3 consists of 16 residues. Trimming removed 4 bases from V and 2 bases from J, with 16 bases in between. CDR3 protein: CASSALGGAFTDTQYF. CDR3 coding DNA: TGTGCCAGCAGTGCCTTGGGGGGGGCCTTCACAGATACGCAGTATTTT.

The chain carries TRBV19 and TRBJ1-3; D is ambiguous. Germline V gene lookup returns CDR1 LNHDA and CDR2 SQIVND (reference sequence). Trimming stripped 10 bases from V and 0 bases from J, with 16 bases between. This CDR3 region has 15 residues. The CDR3 protein is CATKINRDSGNTIYF. CDR3 in DNA: TGTGCCACCAAAATAAACCGGGACTCTGGAAACACCATATATTTT.

This chain uses TRBV6-1 with TRBJ1-6; 9 bases match TRBD1. The CDR3 runs 14 residues. Germline CDR1 MNHNS, CDR2 SASEGT. V gave up 7 bases and J gave up 7 bases; unmatched junction bases: 5. The CDR3, as DNA: TGTGCCAGCAAGCGGGACAGGGAAAATTCACCCCTCCACTTT. Amino acids: CASKRDRENSPLHF.

The chain links TRBV6-6 to TRBJ1-5, with no clear D. Germline assignment: CDR1 MNHNY and CDR2 SVGAGI (reference sequence). The CDR3 sequence is 13 residues long. Trimming left V 6 bases short and J 8 bases short, with 14 bases between. CDR3 region: CASSPVGTEPQHF. As DNA, the CDR3 is TGTGCCAGCAGCCCGGTGGGTACAGAGCCCCAGCATTTT.

The chain is built from TRBV5-5 and TRBJ1-4; D is unresolved. This CDR3 contains 15 residues. From germline, CDR1 is SGHKS and CDR2 YYEKEE (reference sequence). The V end was cut by 0 bases, the J end by 0 bases, with 6 bases between. This CDR3 reads CASSLGAATNEKLFF. CDR3 nucleotides: TGTGCCAGCAGCTTGGGGGCTGCAACTAATGAAAAACTGTTTTTT.

V and J are TRBV30 and TRBJ2-1; D unresolved. V dropped 0 bases and J dropped 5 bases, with 14 bases sitting between them. The CDR3 sequence is 15 residues long. CDR1 is GTSNPN, CDR2 SVGIG, per germline (reference sequence). CDR3 loop: CAWSVRGVVNNEQFF. The DNA of the CDR3 is TGTGCCTGGAGTGTACGCGGCGTGGTGAACAATGAGCAGTTCTTC.

V is TRBV2 and J is TRBJ1-2, with TRBD1 identical over 8 bases. Germline-derived CDR1 and CDR2 are SNHLY and FYNNEI. The trim removed 0 bases at V and 4 bases at J, leaving 10 bases unmatched. The CDR3 runs 17 residues. Here the CDR3 DNA reads TGTGCCAGCAGTGAAGCAGTGGACAGGGAAGGGTTCTATGGCTACACCTTC. This sequence encodes CASSEAVDREGFYGYTF.

A remark on this clone: This sample also contains other DNA sequences that code for the same CDR3. This CDR3 is CASSGQGGTEAFF. The CDR3 nucleotides are TGTGCCAGCAGTGGTCAAGGCGGAACTGAAGCTTTCTTT. This chain uses TRBV2 with TRBJ1-1; D not resolved. Germline V gene sequence: CDR1 SNHLY, CDR2 FYNNEI. Trimming left V 4 bases short and J 5 bases short, with 11 bases between. This CDR3 has 13 amino acids. The complete variable domain, with remaining parts taken from reference TRBV2 and TRBJ1-1, reads EPEVTQTPSHQVTQMGQEVILRCVPISNHLYFYWYRQILGQKVEFLVSFYNNEISEKSEIFDDQFSVERPDGSNFTLKIRSTKLEDSAMYFCASSGQGGTEAFFGQGTRLTVV.

The chain uses TRBV19 and TRBJ1-5; TRBD1 matches at 8 bases. V lost 8 bases and J lost 2; bases outside the gene matches: 2. Germline CDR1 and CDR2: LNHDA and SQIVND (reference sequence). The CDR3 is 13 amino acids. CDR3 DNA: TGTGCCAGTCACAGGGGGGGCAATCAGCCCCAGCATTTT. It translates to CASHRGGNQPQHF.

The chain uses TRBV11-2 and TRBJ2-1; 8 bases agree with TRBD2. Germline values: CDR1 SGHAT, CDR2 FQNNGV. Trimming cost V 6 bases and J 7 bases; bases outside gene matches: 2. The CDR3 spans 12 residues. Here the CDR3 reads CASRPGGNEQFF. Written as DNA, the CDR3 is TGTGCCAGCAGACCGGGGGGGAATGAGCAGTTCTTC.

This clone appeared a single time. J is TRBJ1-2 and V is TRBV27; tentatively, D is TRBD1 (5 bases). V lost 2 bases and J 4 bases, leaving 14 bases between the germline ends. This CDR3 contains 15 residues. Germline CDR1 is MNHEY and CDR2 is SMNVEV (reference sequence). CDR3 sequence: CASSLNVQGFYGYTF. The CDR3 region has the DNA TGTGCCAGCAGTTTAAACGTGCAGGGCTTCTATGGCTACACCTTC.

This chain links TRBV15 with TRBJ1-3; D is ambiguous. CDR1 LNHNV and CDR2 YYDKDF come from the germline V gene (reference sequence). V shed 2 bases and J shed 5 bases, with 10 bases lying between them. The CDR3 totals 14 residues. This CDR3 reads CATSRWRERNTIYF. DNA of the CDR3: TGTGCCACCAGCAGATGGAGGGAGAGAAACACCATATATTTT.

V gene TRBV13 combines with J gene TRBJ2-7; 10 positions match TRBD2. CDR1 and CDR2 from the germline V gene are PRHDT and FYEKMQ (reference sequence). V dropped 4 bases and J dropped 2; count of bases not matched to a gene: 8. The CDR3 is 16 residues long. The CDR3: CASSSPKRGGAYEQYF. Written as DNA, the CDR3 is TGTGCCAGCAGCTCTCCCAAGCGGGGGGGCGCCTACGAGCAGTACTTC.

The rearrangement uses TRBV10-3 and TRBJ2-3; tentative D call: TRBD2 (5 bases). The CDR3 is 13 amino acids. V was cut by 11 bases and J by 14 bases, with 26 bases left in between. Germline V gives CDR1 ENHRY, CDR2 SYGVKD. This chain's CDR3 is CAASALEGSDWYF. For the CDR3, the DNA is TGTGCCGCCAGTGCCCTAGAGGGTAGTGATTGGTATTTT.

The table lists this clone with a few counts. The genes are TRBV9 and TRBJ1-2, with a weak D call TRBD1 (6 bases). Trimming shortened V by 0 bases and J by 0 bases, and 18 bases separated the two germline ends. The CDR3 consists of 18 residues. From germline, CDR1 is SGDLS and CDR2 YYNGEE. CDR3 loop: CASSVVPKGQFSNYGYTF. In DNA form, the CDR3 reads TGTGCCAGCAGCGTAGTACCGAAAGGACAGTTCTCTAACTATGGCTACACCTTC.

In this sample, this clone turned up a few times. In DNA, the CDR3 is TGCGCCAGCAGCCCCGGCCCCCCTAGCGGGGTGTTTTACGAGCAGTACTTC. It codes for CASSPGPPSGVFYEQYF. This chain joins TRBV5-1 and TRBJ2-7; 9 bases match TRBD2. The CDR3 is made up of 17 amino acids. V shed 4 bases, J shed 4 bases, and the junction held 15 bases outside the gene matches. The germline gives CDR1 SGHRS, CDR2 YFSETQ.

This clone was observed a handful of times. This chain uses TRBV6-1 with TRBJ2-1; 9 positions agree with TRBD1. CDR3 length equals 14 residues. The germline CDR1 and CDR2 sequences are MNHNS and SASEGT. V dropped 6 bases and J dropped 9; count of bases not matched to a gene: 9. CDR3 residues: CASRANRGPVEQFF. For the CDR3, the DNA is TGTGCCAGCAGGGCAAACAGGGGGCCGGTTGAGCAGTTCTTC.

The gene calls are TRBV11-2 and TRBJ1-2; 8 bases map to TRBD1. V was clipped by 2 bases and J by 4 bases; unmatched bases: 9. The CDR3 is 16 amino acids. Germline CDR1 reads SGHAT; CDR2 reads FQNNGV. The CDR3 spells CASSLRTGKGSYGYTF. The CDR3 DNA sequence: TGTGCCAGCAGCTTACGGACAGGGAAGGGATCCTATGGCTACACCTTC.

This chain uses TRBV28 with TRBJ2-1; TRBD2 agrees at 15 bases. Trimming removed 6 bases from V and 6 bases from J; junction bases left unmatched: 9. Germline CDR1 and CDR2: MDHEN and SYDVKM. There are 17 residues in the CDR3. Written as DNA, the CDR3 is TGTGCCAGCAGCGAATCGGGACTAGCGGGGGGAGGCAATGAGCAGTTCTTC. It is translated as CASSESGLAGGGNEQFF.

V and J are TRBV7-2 and TRBJ2-7, with D possibly being TRBD2 (6 bases). Trimming took off 2 bases at V and 2 bases at J, with 16 bases between the two ends. Germline assignment: CDR1 SGHTA and CDR2 FQGNSA. The CDR3 sequence is 16 residues long. The CDR3 is CASSLHQGGTAYEQYF. CDR3 bases: TGTGCCAGCAGCTTACATCAGGGAGGCACAGCCTACGAGCAGTACTTC.

A few counts support this clone. The chain couples TRBV7-2 to TRBJ2-7; 7 nucleotides agree with TRBD1. V was pared by 2 bases and J by 4 bases, with 5 bases of the junction left unmatched. Looked up from germline, CDR1 is SGHTA and CDR2 is FQGNSA. CDR3 length: 14 amino acids. CDR3 coding DNA: TGTGCCAGCAGCTTACCAGACAGGGCGTACGAGCAGTACGTC. Amino acids: CASSLPDRAYEQYV.

The CDR3 DNA follows: TGTGCCAGCAGTGAACCAAATCAGCCCCAGCATTTT. Its protein product is CASSEPNQPQHF. The chain links TRBV2 to TRBJ1-5, with D unclear. From germline, CDR1 is SNHLY and CDR2 FYNNEI. V gave up 2 bases and J gave up 4 bases, with 3 bases separating them. The CDR3 spans 12 residues.

This clone was observed once. The chain links TRBV23-1 to TRBJ2-7; 8 bases are shared with TRBD1. TRBV23-1 is reported as an ORF; its role is uncertain. The junction had 21 bases not matched to a gene; V was cut back by 2 bases and J by 6 bases. The CDR3 totals 19 residues. CDR3 DNA sequence: TGCGCCAGCAGTCAAATCAGGGGAGCACGCGGACAGGGTGACTGCGAGCAGTACGTC. Encoded protein: CASSQIRGARGQGDCEQYV.

The chain's CDR3 is CASSRSETLTFF. For the CDR3, the DNA is TGCGCCAGCAGCCGATCCGAGACTTTAACATTCTTC. V and J are TRBV5-1 and TRBJ2-1, with D hard to call. This CDR3 is 12 amino acids long. Germline lookup yields CDR1 SGHRS and CDR2 YFSETQ. Trimming cost V 4 bases and J 16 bases, with 18 bases left between them.

The gene calls are TRBV1 and TRBJ2-1; TRBD2, the table's D call, was not compared with the DNA. TRBV1 is designated a pseudogene. The CDR3 runs 16 residues. CDR3: CTSSQDLHPARDEQFF. The CDR3 DNA reads TGCACCAGCAGCCAAGATCTTCACCCCGCGAGGGATGAGCAGTTCTTC.

The V and J genes are TRBV25-1 and TRBJ1-3; no clear D. The CDR3 runs to 16 residues. The V gene's germline CDR1 is MGHDK and CDR2 SYGVNS. The V gene lost 4 bases and the J gene lost 0 bases, with 13 bases spanning the gap. CDR3 sequence reads: CASSAQVLDSGNTIYF. In DNA form, the CDR3 reads TGTGCCAGCAGTGCCCAGGTGTTAGACTCTGGAAACACCATATATTTT. The full variable domain, in which reference TRBV25-1 and TRBJ1-3 provide the parts outside the CDR3, is EADIYQTPRYLVIGTGKKITLECSQTMGHDKMYWYQQDPGMELHLIHYSYGVNSTEKGDLSSESTVSRIRTEHFPLTLESARPSHTSQYLCASSAQVLDSGNTIYFGEGSWLTVV.

CDR3 coding DNA: TGTGCCTGGAGCCGGGGGGCAGGGGGCTGGAATGAGCAGTTCTTC. Translated: CAWSRGAGGWNEQFF. The rearrangement uses TRBV30 and TRBJ2-1, with D perhaps TRBD1 (8 bases). The germline V and J ends were trimmed by 3 bases and 7 bases, with 19 bases remaining between them. The CDR3 sequence is 15 residues long. Per the germline V gene, CDR1 is GTSNPN and CDR2 is SVGIG (reference sequence).

This clone was observed a few times. V gene TRBV25-1 combines with J gene TRBJ1-1, with a possible D match to TRBD1 (5 bases). Trimming stripped 2 bases from V and 2 bases from J, with 15 bases between. The CDR3 runs 16 residues. Germline CDR1 is MGHDK and CDR2 is SYGVNS. The CDR3 sequence: CASSEQGPLRNTEAFF. The CDR3 DNA is TGTGCCAGCAGTGAACAGGGTCCCCTAAGAAACACTGAAGCTTTCTTT. The full variable domain, completed using reference TRBV25-1 and TRBJ1-1, is EADIYQTPRYLVIGTGKKITLECSQTMGHDKMYWYQQDPGMELHLIHYSYGVNSTEKGDLSSESTVSRIRTEHFPLTLESARPSHTSQYLCASSEQGPLRNTEAFFGQGTRLTVV.

This rearrangement joins TRBV10-1 to TRBJ2-5, with D unresolved. Looked up from germline, CDR1 is WNHNN and CDR2 is SYGVQD (reference sequence). The CDR3 contains 9 residues. V lost 10 bases and J 7 bases, leaving 7 bases between the germline ends. This CDR3 is CATTGTQYF. The DNA of the CDR3 is TGCGCCACTACCGGGACCCAGTACTTC.

This clone was found a few times. The sample holds other DNA sequences that translate to the same CDR3. This chain joins TRBV27 and TRBJ2-5; TRBD2 matches at 9 bases. The CDR3 extends over 17 amino acids. Trimming took 8 bases from V and 2 from J; bases not matched to a gene: 15. Germline V gene data show CDR1 as MNHEY and CDR2 as SMNVEV (reference sequence). The CDR3 coding sequence is TGTGCCAGCCGACGTGGGGGAAGCGGGAGGCGTCAAGAGACCCAGTACTTC. Amino acids: CASRRGGSGRRQETQYF.